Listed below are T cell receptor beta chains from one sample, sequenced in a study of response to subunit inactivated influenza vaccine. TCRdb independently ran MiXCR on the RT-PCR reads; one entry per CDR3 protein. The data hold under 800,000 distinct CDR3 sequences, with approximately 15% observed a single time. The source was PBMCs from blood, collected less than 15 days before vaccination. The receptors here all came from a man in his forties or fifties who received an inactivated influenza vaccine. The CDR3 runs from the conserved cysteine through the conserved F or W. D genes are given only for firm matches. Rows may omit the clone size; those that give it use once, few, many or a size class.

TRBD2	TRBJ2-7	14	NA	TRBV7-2	TGTGCCAGCAGCTGGGGACTAGCGGGAGACGAGCAGTACTTC	CASSWGLAGDEQYF
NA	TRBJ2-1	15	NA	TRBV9	TGTGCCAGCAGCCCCCGCCGCAGGCTGCACAATGAGCAGTTCTTC	CASSPRRRLHNEQFF
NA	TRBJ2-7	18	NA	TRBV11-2	TGTGCCAGCAGCTCCCTCTCGTTGGGGACACTAGCGTCCTACGAGCAGTACTTC	CASSSLSLGTLASYEQYF
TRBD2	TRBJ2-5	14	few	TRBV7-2	TGTGCCAGCAGCAGGGGACTAGCGGGAGAGACCCAGTACTTC	CASSRGLAGETQYF
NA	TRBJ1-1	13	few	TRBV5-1	TGCGCCAGCAGCCAAGAAGGTTACGGTGAAGCTTTCTTT	CASSQEGYGEAFF
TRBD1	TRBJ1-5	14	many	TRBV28	TGTGCCAGCAGCAGACCAGGGGGCGAACAGCCCCAGCATTTT	CASSRPGGEQPQHF
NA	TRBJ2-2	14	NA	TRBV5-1	TGCGCCAGCAGCTTGGAGTTTAATCGTGGGGAGCTGTTTTTT	CASSLEFNRGELFF
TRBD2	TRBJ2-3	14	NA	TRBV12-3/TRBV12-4	TGTGCCAGCAAAGGGACTAGACTCACAGATACGCAGTATTTT	CASKGTRLTDTQYF
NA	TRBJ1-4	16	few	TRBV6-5	TGTGCCAGCAGTTACTCCCAGGGAGCAACTAATGAAAAACTGTTTTTT	CASSYSQGATNEKLFF
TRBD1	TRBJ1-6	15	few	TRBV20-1	TGCAGTGCTAGAGGCCTCGGACAGGGGAATTCACCCCTCCACTTT	CSARGLGQGNSPLHF
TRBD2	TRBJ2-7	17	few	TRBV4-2	TGTGCCAGCAGTCAGAACGACAACGCGGGGGTACGCTACGAGCAGTACTTC	CASSQNDNAGVRYEQYF